The 7 T cell receptor beta chains listed next were all sequenced from one sample in a study of vaccination and CD4 T cells after COVID-19. No antigens are known for them. Specified treatment: approximately 11-day PBMC culture with coronavirus spike peptide pools or control peptides (ViraFEST assay). Cultured CD4+ T cell DNA was sequenced using the Oncomine TCR Beta short-read assay. TCRdb re-analysed the PCR reads in MiXCR, keeping a single row per CDR3 protein. Of some 22,000 distinct CDR3 sequences listed, roughly 65% were seen once; the top ten hold about 20%. The input for sequencing was CD4+ T cells from blood, cultured in vitro, taken after SARS-CoV-2 vaccination. These receptors were taken from a human donor who received a COVID-19 vaccine.

Turning to this clonotype: Sequence at one end of the junction differs from germline and may be a read error. This rearrangement joins TRBV20-1 to TRBJ1-2; 7 positions agree with TRBD1. The length of the CDR3 is 15 residues. Germline lookup yields CDR1 DFQATT and CDR2 SNEGSKA (reference sequence). The CDR3: CSARPQGGGYSGYTF. The CDR3 bases are TGTAGTGCTAGGCCGCAAGGAGGGGGCTATAGTGGCTACACCTTC.

CDR3 sequence: CSAWDRLTDTQYF. The CDR3 DNA reads TGCAGTGCTTGGGACAGGCTCACAGATACGCAGTATTTT. J is TRBJ2-3 and V is TRBV20-1; 8 nucleotides agree with TRBD1. Germline assignment: CDR1 DFQATT and CDR2 SNEGSKA (reference sequence). This CDR3 region has 13 residues. The junction had 3 bases not matched to a gene; V was cut back by 5 bases and J by 2 bases.

The chain links TRBV5-4 to TRBJ2-5; D is ambiguous. The CDR3 totals 14 residues. Between the trimmed V and J ends, which lost 0 bases and 2 bases, there was a span of 8 bases. The germline gives CDR1 SGHNT, CDR2 YYREEE (reference sequence). The CDR3 spells CASSLVQIQETQYF. CDR3 in DNA: TGTGCCAGCAGCTTGGTCCAGATACAAGAGACCCAGTACTTC.

The genes are TRBV11-3 and TRBJ2-2, with 10 bases lining up with TRBD1. The V gene's germline CDR1 is SGHNT and CDR2 YENEEA. This CDR3 has 15 residues. V lost 5 bases, J lost 7 bases, and 7 bases stayed unmatched. In nucleotides, the CDR3 is TGTGCCAGCAGCGCGACAGGGGGCGCTTACGGGGAGCTGTTTTTT. Protein: CASSATGGAYGELFF.

The CDR3 spells CASGRTSPQYF. CDR3 nucleotide sequence: TGTGCCAGCGGCCGGACTAGTCCGCAGTATTTT. The rearrangement joins TRBV27 to TRBJ2-3, with 7 bases that match TRBD2. CDR3 length: 11 amino acids. Germline CDR1 reads MNHEY; CDR2 reads SMNVEV (reference sequence). V lost 8 bases and J lost 10; bases outside the gene matches: 6.

The chain is built from TRBV30 and TRBJ1-2; a weak D match, TRBD1 (5 bases). Trimming removed 0 bases from V and 14 bases from J, with 13 bases in between. In germline, CDR1 is GTSNPN, CDR2 SVGIG (reference sequence). The CDR3 sequence is 11 residues long. The CDR3, as DNA: TGTGCCTGGAGTGTAATCGAGGGGCGGACCTTC. This encodes CAWSVIEGRTF. Looking up the rest from reference TRBV30 and TRBJ1-2 gives the full variable domain: SQTIHQWPATLVQPVGSPLSLECTVEGTSNPNLYWYRQAAGRGLQLLFYSVGIGQISSEVPQNLSASRPQDRQFILSSKKLLLSDSGFYLCAWSVIEGRTFGSGTRLTVV.

This clonotype turned up a few times. The chain joins TRBV7-9 to TRBJ1-1; 7 nucleotides line up with TRBD1. The germline V gene has CDR1 SEHNR and CDR2 FQNEAQ (reference sequence). The CDR3 extends over 15 amino acids. Trimming took 7 bases from V and 2 from J; bases not matched to a gene: 10. This CDR3 reads CASNSRTGPNTEAFF. The CDR3 DNA reads TGTGCCAGCAACTCCCGGACAGGCCCAAACACTGAAGCTTTCTTT.